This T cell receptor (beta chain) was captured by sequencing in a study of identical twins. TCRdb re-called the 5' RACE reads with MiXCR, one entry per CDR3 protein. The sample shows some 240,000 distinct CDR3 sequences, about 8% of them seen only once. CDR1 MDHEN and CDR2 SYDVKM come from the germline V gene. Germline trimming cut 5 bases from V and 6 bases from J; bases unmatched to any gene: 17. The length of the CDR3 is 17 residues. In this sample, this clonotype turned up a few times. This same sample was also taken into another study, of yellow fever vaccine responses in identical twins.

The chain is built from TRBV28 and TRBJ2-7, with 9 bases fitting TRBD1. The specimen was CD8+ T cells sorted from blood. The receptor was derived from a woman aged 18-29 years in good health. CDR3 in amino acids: CASSKIRRDRVLFEQYF. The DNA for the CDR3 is TGTGCCAGCAGTAAAATCCGTCGGGACAGGGTATTATTCGAGCAGTACTTC.